Here is one TCR beta chain with its context. The protocol was immunoSEQ multiplex PCR, while the TCRdb copy is restricted to in-frame clones and leaves out a portion. The sample has 55,000 to 80,000 clones, roughly nine tenths seen once. This entry belongs to a study of blood T cell repertoires in COVID-19. CDR3 length: 15 amino acids. Per germline, CDR1 SGHTA and CDR2 FQGTGA. V lost 1 base and J 5 bases, leaving 14 bases between the germline ends. The sequenced sample consisted of peripheral blood. The rearrangement links TRBV7-3 to TRBJ2-5; perhaps TRBD2 as D (6 bases). The TCR was taken from a man aged 80 or over with acute or convalescent COVID-19. CDR3 nucleotide sequence: TGTGCCAGCAGCTTAAGCGGGACCACACGGGAGACCCAGTACTTC. This codes for CASSLSGTTRETQYF.